What follows is one TCR beta chain and its context. Its antigen is currently not known. There are no base qualities to consult, and no much larger clone falls within one base. The data derive from a study of cytomegalovirus exposure and HLA in healthy donors listed by TCRdb under 2017. For the wider study: An earlier analysis of 587 of the donors reported 250 to 350 Gb of sequence data and 117 million unique TCR beta sequences obtained from about 180 million T cells. Around 320 gigabases of sequencing data and tens of millions of unique TCR sequences were included in an early release covering roughly 600 HLA-typed donors. Of the approximately 400 genotyped donors, less than 90% were placed in the genetic ancestry cluster associated with self-reported Caucasian donors. The study was designed to test whether signatures of past pathogen exposure could be identified by cataloging public T cell receptors. The study profiled the T cell repertoires of more than 500 subjects by immunosequencing and related them to cytomegalovirus serostatus. Besides the first cohort of approximately 670 subjects, a separate validation cohort made up of over a hundred different subjects was used. High-throughput TCR immunosequencing, statistical association of individual TCRs with disease status, and machine learning were combined to predict cytomegalovirus infection status. To study patterns of TCR occurrence, a later analysis re-analyzed previously published TCR beta repertoires from around 670 donors and added high-resolution HLA genotyping. Rather than drawing on any new phenotypic data, the later analysis identified candidate immune exposures from TCR beta sequences and the way those sequences occurred across donors. In an earlier analysis of 587 of the donors, high-throughput TCR beta sequencing was used to judge whether each TCR beta V gene segment behaved as functional or pseudogenic. Alongside the repertoire data, information on donor age, sex, ethnicity and CMV serostatus was compiled. Genome-wide SNP genotypes for about 60% of the 666 donors were used in a later genetic analysis, which treated that subset as a discovery cohort. Every repertoire in the discovery cohort had been generated on one and the same sequencing platform. HLA typing included class I and class II loci at four-digit resolution. The number of donors typed differed by locus, with roughly 620-630 for A, B, C, DRB1 and DQB1, roughly 520 for DQA1, about 610 for DPA1, and under 490 for DPB1. Roughly 5 DR-DQ haplotypes were handled as single units for association and clustering, since linkage in the cohort was strong. Among a few hundred genotyped donors of the cohort, an average of approximately 240,000 unique TCR beta nucleotide sequences were sequenced per donor, roughly 20% of them non-productive.

Taken from cysteine to phenylalanine, the CDR3 has 17 residues. Only the CDR3 part of the read is kept: 51 bases, read in frame from the first base. V was cut back by 0 bases and J by 1 base, leaving a gap of 15 bases between them. According to the germline V gene, CDR1 reads KGHSH and CDR2 reads LQKENI. General study outcomes and caveats: While some public TCRs were present in many individuals, most TCR sequences turned up only very rarely across donors. In a later analysis, 16,951 TCR beta sequences were associated with specific HLA alleles at a false discovery rate of 0.05. In an earlier analysis of 500 to 650 of the donors, most TCR beta V segments appeared in productive rearrangements about 87% or about 30% of the time, broadly matching IMGT annotations. V-gene and J-gene trimming of TCR beta chains was associated with a missense DCLRE1C variant in a later genetic analysis, and the association was replicated in an independent cohort. A later analysis found that most CMV-associated TCR beta chains appeared HLA-restricted, with HLA associations seemingly driven largely by CMV exposure. Some IMGT-functional V segments, including TRBV6-2 and TRBV6-3, could not be told apart with the 87-base-pair reads, so those segments were excluded. Roughly uniform sequencing depth across donors was assumed in presence/absence analyses, although this assumption may not hold. Because counts were too low, about 17 rarely observed V segments, including chromosome 9 orphons, were excluded from the earlier analysis of 587 of the donors. In a later genetic analysis, fewer N-insertions in productive TCRs were reported among donors in an Asian-associated ancestry cluster than the approximately 670-donor mean. The study gave a list of about 150 TCR beta chains associated with cytomegalovirus. The sequencing pipeline was judged likely to have produced a cluster of highly shared sequence variants as a technical artifact. In vitro tests confirmed that a few of the cytomegalovirus-associated TCR beta chains recognize cytomegalovirus antigens. Strong co-occurrence of HLA alleles, especially DR and DQ, made assigning TCR associations to individual alleles difficult. A further reported finding was that TCR beta sequences accurately predicted the HLA-A and HLA-B alleles for most subjects in the first cohort. In a later analysis, HLA-associated TCR beta chains were found to be more clonally expanded and to have lower generation probabilities than equally common non-associated chains. For the cohort, immune exposure information was limited to CMV serostatus. According to the authors, the approach could potentially be generalized to other disease states and immunological phenotypes. HLA typing was unavailable for some donors at each locus, so association tests used only the typed subset. Correlated functional status among segregating V segments might be attributable to linkage disequilibrium, but an unknown experimental factor could not be ruled out. Cytomegalovirus status was reported to be diagnosed by the classifier with high specificity and sensitivity in both the original and validation cohorts. Several of the top co-occurrence clusters appeared to be linked to parvovirus B19, influenza, CMV and Epstein-Barr virus, according to a later analysis. In this cohort, only TCR beta chains were sequenced, and detectable features were limited by the absence of alpha or paired-chain data. In a later analysis, TCR association rates were found to vary across HLA loci, with the most associated TCRs seen for DRB1 alleles and the fewest for HLA-C alleles.

The cohort was made up of 666 healthy bone marrow donors. Cohort members were all nominally healthy when sampled, although unrecorded immune exposures were likely present. The donor was CMV seropositive and belonged to the group of about 290 seropositive cohort members. A peripheral blood sample was provided by each donor, and peripheral blood mononuclear cells were used for TCR beta sequencing. The Qiagen DNeasy Blood Extraction Kit was used to extract genomic DNA from the blood cell samples. Library generation was performed with the immunoSEQ multiplex PCR assay. A mixture of 60 forward primers for TCR Vbeta segments and 13 reverse primers for TCR Jbeta segments was used in the multiplex PCR. The CDR3 region of rearranged TCR beta genes was amplified from genomic DNA with a multiplex PCR assay. The amplified TCR beta libraries were sequenced on the Illumina HiSeq System as 87-base-pair reads. On the study's bioinformatics: Across the 670 or so repertoires, a later analysis counted approximately 75 million unique TCR beta chains, 8.5 million to 12 million of which were shared by at least two donors. Raw reads were error-corrected and collapsed into unique sequences with a nearest-neighbor algorithm that merged closely related sequences to remove PCR and sequencing errors. Alignment of CDR3 sequences to IMGT reference sequences was used to assign V, D and J gene segments. For a sequence to be retained, at least a six-nucleotide match to both a V gene segment and a J gene segment was required. A rearrangement counted as productive if the CDR3 had no stop codons and remained in frame with V and J, and every other rearrangement counted as non-productive. Following IMGT convention, CDR3 was defined as the stretch from the second conserved V-encoded cysteine up to the conserved J-encoded phenylalanine. The earlier analysis of 587 of the donors excluded sequences that lacked an unambiguous match to a single V gene segment. An earlier analysis of almost 600 of the donors classified V segments as functional when productive rearrangements were above 56.7% and as segregating when the standard deviation between donors was above 5%. A statistical classification framework was developed to diagnose cytomegalovirus status using the catalog of TCR beta chain sequences. In a later analysis, V and J genes were assigned by comparing TCR nucleotide sequences against IMGT/GENE-DB human TR gene sequences. A later analysis assigned CDR3 sequences and most-parsimonious VDJ recombination scenarios with the TCRdist pipeline. In a later analysis, every TCR beta chain was defined by the combination of its CDR3 amino acid sequence and its V-gene family, and reads without a unique V-gene family were dropped. As a way to deal with suspected cross-contamination and a sequencing artifact, a later analysis dropped hundreds of nucleotide sequences that were highly shared and had low generation probability. In a later analysis, a clonal expansion index for each public chain was calculated from normalized within-repertoire ranks of inferred template counts. A later analysis computed generation probabilities with a VDJ recombination model fitted to out-of-frame rearrangements, and checked the results against IGoR. Hypergeometric tests were used in a later analysis to score TCR-TCR, TCR-HLA and TCR-CMV co-occurrence, with a repertoire-size bias correction applied to the TCR pairs. A later analysis estimated false discovery rates by permuting HLA or CMV assignments 20 times. In a later analysis, co-occurring TCRs were grouped using DBSCAN, with TCRdist sequence similarity added in when clustering inside HLA-allele-positive subsets. For co-occurrence clustering, repertoires with fewer than 30,000 or more than 120,000 public chains were excluded, along with several repertoires with anomalous nucleotide sharing. The table was pulled from immuneACCESS by TCRdb, which kept in-frame rearrangements only. Such tables lose some clones; where checked, under half of the loss comes from unresolved V genes, and the rest has no known cause. V, J and clone size are taken as reported in that table, and D and trimming were inferred from the DNA itself. The sample has some 140,000 clones on record, around 79% of them singletons. The leading ten clones occupy around 10% of the sample.

The rearranged segments are TRBV18 and TRBJ1-1; the D gene is perhaps TRBD1, on 6 matching bases. The clonotype was recovered from a woman in her fifties or sixties in good health and CMV-seropositive. Sequencing was performed on PBMCs. The CDR3 protein is CASSPPAAGDKNTEAFF. The DNA sequence is as follows: TGTGCCAGCTCACCACCGGCGGCAGGGGATAAGAACACTGAAGCTTTCTTT.